These 16 T cell receptor beta chains originate from one sample sequenced in a study of blood T cell repertoires in COVID-19. Assay: immunoSEQ multiplex PCR; the TCRdb copy retains only in-frame clones and omits some. The sample includes almost 85,000 clones, about 86% of them seen just once. Source material: peripheral blood. The source is a man older than 75 with active or convalescent COVID-19.

This clone was seen a few times. The chain links TRBV19 to TRBJ2-7; TRBD1 is a possible D gene (6 bases). V was clipped by 5 bases and J by 0 bases, with 11 bases between them. This CDR3 contains 14 residues. Germline V gene data show CDR1 as LNHDA and CDR2 as SQIVND (reference sequence). This CDR3 is CASSGQKNSYEQYF. The CDR3 region has the DNA TGTGCCAGTAGTGGACAGAAAAACTCCTACGAGCAGTACTTC.

This clone was observed a single time. This chain links TRBV7-3 with TRBJ2-3, with 11 bases aligning to TRBD2. The V segment lost 5 bases and the J segment 4 bases; nucleotides outside the gene matches: 8. The CDR3 length is 16 residues. The germline V gene encodes CDR1 SGHTA and CDR2 FQGTGA. DNA of the CDR3: TGTGCCAGCAGCCGAAACCCGACTAGCGGGGCAGATACGCAGTATTTT. Protein: CASSRNPTSGADTQYF.

J is TRBJ2-7 and V is TRBV11-2; TRBD1 matches 9 bases. The CDR3 length is 17 residues. V lost 5 bases and J lost 0; bases outside the gene matches: 11. CDR1 SGHAT and CDR2 FQNNGV come from the germline V gene. In nucleotides, the CDR3 is TGTGCCAGCAGCCCGGACAGGGGACCCGGGATCTCCTACGAGCAGTACTTC. This gives the protein CASSPDRGPGISYEQYF.

This chain links TRBV28 with TRBJ1-1; 7 bases align to TRBD1. With 3 bases clipped from V and 1 base from J, the junction kept 5 bases outside the gene matches. The CDR3 is 15 residues long. Germline loops: CDR1 MDHEN, CDR2 SYDVKM. CDR3 nucleotides: TGTGCCAGCAGTTTGGAGCGGACAGGGAACACTGAAGCTTTCTTT. Protein: CASSLERTGNTEAFF.

The chain has TRBV7-2 and TRBJ1-5; a weak D match, TRBD1 (5 bases). This CDR3 contains 13 residues. Deletions cut 3 bases from V and 4 bases from J, with 7 bases between. The germline CDR1 and CDR2 sequences are SGHTA and FQGNSA. The CDR3 coding sequence is TGTGCCAGCAGCTTCGGGGGGAATCAGCCCCAGCATTTT. It translates to CASSFGGNQPQHF.

The gene calls are TRBV18 and TRBJ1-1; no clear D gene. The CDR3 sequence is 16 residues long. Trimming removed 3 bases at V and 0 bases at J, with 14 bases between. The germline gives CDR1 KGHSH, CDR2 LQKENI. In DNA, the CDR3 is TGTGCCAGCTCACCTTACTATCAACGGATGAACACTGAAGCTTTCTTT. Protein sequence: CASSPYYQRMNTEAFF. The full variable domain, rest sourced from reference TRBV18 and TRBJ1-1, is NAGVMQNPRHLVRRRGQEARLRCSPMKGHSHVYWYRQLPEEGLKFMVYLQKENIIDESGMPKERFSAEFPKEGPSILRIQQVVRGDSAAYFCASSPYYQRMNTEAFFGQGTRLTVV.

The chain links TRBV6-5 to TRBJ2-1; TRBD2 matches 8 bases. This CDR3 is 13 amino acids long. From germline, CDR1 is MNHEY and CDR2 SVGAGI. V shed 6 bases and J 6 bases; nucleotides not matched to a gene: 4. CDR3 DNA sequence: TGTGCCAGCAGGCGGGGGGCCGGCAATGAGCAGTTCTTC. Its translation is CASRRGAGNEQFF.

Concerning this clone itself: Other DNA sequences within the sample encode an identical CDR3. This CDR3 reads CASSLRAGGYEQYF. The CDR3 region has the DNA TGCGCCAGCAGCTTGCGGGCAGGGGGCTACGAGCAGTACTTC. The chain uses TRBV5-1 and TRBJ2-7; 7 bases are shared with TRBD1. Germline-derived CDR1 and CDR2 are SGHRS and YFSETQ. With V trimmed by 1 base and J by 3 bases, 4 bases remained unmatched. The CDR3 covers 14 residues.

The chain carries TRBV25-1 and TRBJ2-1; TRBD2 is a possible D gene (6 bases). The germline CDR1 and CDR2 sequences are MGHDK and SYGVNS. The CDR3 is 13 residues long. Trimming took off 11 bases at V and 4 bases at J, with 15 bases between the two ends. CDR3 coding DNA: TGTGCCTCCAGGGACTCTAATTACAATGAGCAGTTCTTC. Translated, it gives CASRDSNYNEQFF.

The gene calls are TRBV27 and TRBJ2-1, with 15 bases that match TRBD2. CDR1 and CDR2 (germline): MNHEY, SMNVEV (reference sequence). The CDR3 extends over 18 amino acids. The J segment lost 7 bases and the V segment lost 4 bases, leaving 11 bases of the junction unmatched. CDR3 protein: CASSYRTSGRAAVNEQFF. The DNA of the CDR3 is TGTGCCAGCAGTTACCGGACTAGCGGGAGGGCCGCCGTGAATGAGCAGTTCTTC.

The DNA of the CDR3 is TGTGCCAGCAGTCATCAGGCAGCTTATGGCTACACCTTC. As protein: CASSHQAAYGYTF. This chain uses TRBV6-2 or TRBV6-3 with TRBJ1-2; D not resolved. Germline V CDR1 and CDR2: MNHEY, SVGEGT. V lost 5 bases and J 5 bases, leaving 12 bases between the germline ends. There are 13 residues in the CDR3.

The gene calls are TRBV6-5 and TRBJ2-2; the D gene is possibly TRBD1 (6 bases). This CDR3 has 15 amino acids. Germline CDR1 MNHEY, CDR2 SVGAGI. Trimming removed 0 bases from V and 1 base from J, with 6 bases in between. The CDR3 DNA is TGTGCCAGCAGTTACTCGGGACAGAACACCGGGGAGCTGTTTTTT. The encoded protein is CASSYSGQNTGELFF.

The chain links TRBV27 to TRBJ1-2, with 7 positions matching TRBD1. The CDR3 has 15 residues. The J segment lost 5 bases and the V segment lost 5 bases, leaving 11 bases of the junction unmatched. CDR1 and CDR2 from the germline V gene are MNHEY and SMNVEV (reference sequence). DNA for the CDR3: TGTGCCAGCAGTCGTACTCGACAGGGAGTATATGGCTACACCTTC. Its translation is CASSRTRQGVYGYTF.

This chain uses TRBV14 with TRBJ2-1, with 10 bases fitting TRBD2. The ends lost 4 bases at V and 9 bases at J; junction bases unmatched: 18. This CDR3 comprises 18 residues. Germline CDR1 SGHDN, CDR2 FVKESK. DNA for the CDR3: TGTGCCAGCAGCCTACTAAATCGGGCTAGCGGGAGTGTTCCTGAGCAGTTCTTC. This translates into CASSLLNRASGSVPEQFF.

V is TRBV28 and J is TRBJ2-7; D is perhaps TRBD2 (6 bases). This CDR3 region has 14 residues. CDR1 is MDHEN and CDR2 is SYDVKM in the germline V gene. Trimming cost V 1 base and J 4 bases, with 11 bases left between them. For the CDR3, the DNA is TGTGCCAGCAGTTTATCGGGAGTTGCGTACGAGCAGTACTTC. Translated: CASSLSGVAYEQYF.

This rearrangement joins TRBV19 to TRBJ2-6, with 7 positions matching TRBD1. From germline, CDR1 is LNHDA and CDR2 SQIVND (reference sequence). The CDR3 consists of 15 residues. Trimming cost V 4 bases and J 2 bases; bases outside gene matches: 2. CDR3 protein: CASSSTGAGANVLTF. CDR3 bases: TGTGCCAGTAGTAGTACAGGGGCTGGGGCCAACGTCCTGACTTTC.